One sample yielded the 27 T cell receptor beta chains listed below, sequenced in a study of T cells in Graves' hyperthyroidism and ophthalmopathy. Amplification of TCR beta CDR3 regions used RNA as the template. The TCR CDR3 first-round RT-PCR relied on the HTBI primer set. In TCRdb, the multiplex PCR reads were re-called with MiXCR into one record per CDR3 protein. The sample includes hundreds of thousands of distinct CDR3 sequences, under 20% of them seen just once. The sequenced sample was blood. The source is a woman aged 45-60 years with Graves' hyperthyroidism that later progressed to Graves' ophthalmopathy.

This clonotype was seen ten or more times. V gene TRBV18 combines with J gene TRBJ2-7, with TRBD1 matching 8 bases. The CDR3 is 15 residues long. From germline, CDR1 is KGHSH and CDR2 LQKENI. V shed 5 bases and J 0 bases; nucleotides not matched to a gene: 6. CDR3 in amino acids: CASSSYDRGSYEQYF. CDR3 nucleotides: TGTGCCAGCTCATCCTATGACAGGGGCTCCTACGAGCAGTACTTC.

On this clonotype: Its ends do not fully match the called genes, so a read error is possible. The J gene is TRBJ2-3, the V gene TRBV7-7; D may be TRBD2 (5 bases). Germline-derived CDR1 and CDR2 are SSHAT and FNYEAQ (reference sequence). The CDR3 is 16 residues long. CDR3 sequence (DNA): TGTGCTAGCAGCTTATCGCCGCTAGCTAGCACAGATACGCAGTATTTT. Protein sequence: CASSLSPLASTDTQYF.

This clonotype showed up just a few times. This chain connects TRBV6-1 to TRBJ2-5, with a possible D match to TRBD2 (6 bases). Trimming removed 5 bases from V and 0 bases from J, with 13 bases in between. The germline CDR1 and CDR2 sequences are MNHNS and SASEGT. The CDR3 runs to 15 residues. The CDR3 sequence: CASSSRGKDQETQYF. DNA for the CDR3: TGTGCCAGCAGTTCCCGGGGGAAGGACCAAGAGACCCAGTACTTC.

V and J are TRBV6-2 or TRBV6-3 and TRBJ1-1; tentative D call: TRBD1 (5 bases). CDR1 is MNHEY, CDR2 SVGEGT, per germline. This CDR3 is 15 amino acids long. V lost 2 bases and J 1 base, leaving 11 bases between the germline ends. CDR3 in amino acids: CASSYRGRENTEAFF. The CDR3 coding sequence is TGTGCCAGCAGTTACAGGGGCAGGGAGAACACTGAAGCTTTCTTT.

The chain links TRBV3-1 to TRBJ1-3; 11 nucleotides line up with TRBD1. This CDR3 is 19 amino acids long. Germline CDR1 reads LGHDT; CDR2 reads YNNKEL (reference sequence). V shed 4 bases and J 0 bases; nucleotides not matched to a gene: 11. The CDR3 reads CASSLWTGGRSHSGNTIYF. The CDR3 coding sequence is TGTGCCAGCAGCCTGTGGACAGGGGGCAGGTCCCACTCTGGAAACACCATATATTTT.

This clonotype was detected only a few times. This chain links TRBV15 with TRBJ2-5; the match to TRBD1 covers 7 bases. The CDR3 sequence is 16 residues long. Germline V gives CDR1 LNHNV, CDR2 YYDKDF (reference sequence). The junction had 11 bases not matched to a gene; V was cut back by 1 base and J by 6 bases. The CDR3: CATSRVRGPAPQTQYF. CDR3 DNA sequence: TGTGCCACCAGCAGAGTGAGGGGGCCAGCCCCCCAGACCCAGTACTTC.

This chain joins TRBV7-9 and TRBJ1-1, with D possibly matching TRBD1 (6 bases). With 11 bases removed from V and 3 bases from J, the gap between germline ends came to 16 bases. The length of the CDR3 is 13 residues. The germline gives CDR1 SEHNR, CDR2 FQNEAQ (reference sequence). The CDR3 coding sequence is TGTGCCTACGCGGGAGAGGGGGACACTGAAGCTTTCTTT. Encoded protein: CAYAGEGDTEAFF. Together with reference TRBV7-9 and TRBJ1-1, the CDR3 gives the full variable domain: DTGVSQNPRHKITKRGQNVTFRCDPISEHNRLYWYRQTLGQGPEFLTYFQNEAQLEKSRLLSDRFSAERPKGSFSTLEIQRTEQGDSAMYLCAYAGEGDTEAFFGQGTRLTVV.

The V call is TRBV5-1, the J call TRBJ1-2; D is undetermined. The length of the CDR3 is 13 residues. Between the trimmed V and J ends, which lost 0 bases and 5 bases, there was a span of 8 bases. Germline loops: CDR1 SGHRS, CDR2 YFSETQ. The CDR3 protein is CASSLGIGYGYTF. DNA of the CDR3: TGCGCCAGCAGCTTGGGGATAGGGTATGGCTACACCTTC.

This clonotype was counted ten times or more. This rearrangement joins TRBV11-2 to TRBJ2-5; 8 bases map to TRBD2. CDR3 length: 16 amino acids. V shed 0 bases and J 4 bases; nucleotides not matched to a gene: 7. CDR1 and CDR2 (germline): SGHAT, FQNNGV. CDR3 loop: CASSLDRGGRRETQYF. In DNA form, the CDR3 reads TGTGCCAGCAGCTTAGATCGGGGGGGGAGGCGAGAGACCCAGTACTTC.

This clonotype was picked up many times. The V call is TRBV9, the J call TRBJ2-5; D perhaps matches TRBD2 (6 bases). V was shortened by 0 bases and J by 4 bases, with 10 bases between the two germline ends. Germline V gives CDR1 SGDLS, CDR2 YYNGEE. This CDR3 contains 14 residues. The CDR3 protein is CASSVGAGRETQYF. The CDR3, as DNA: TGTGCCAGCAGCGTAGGCGCGGGGCGAGAGACCCAGTACTTC.

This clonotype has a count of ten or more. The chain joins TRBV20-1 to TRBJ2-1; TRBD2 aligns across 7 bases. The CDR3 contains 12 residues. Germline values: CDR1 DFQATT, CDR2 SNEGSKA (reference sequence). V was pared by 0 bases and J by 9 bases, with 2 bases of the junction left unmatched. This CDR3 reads CSAREGGSEQFF. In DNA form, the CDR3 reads TGCAGTGCTAGAGAGGGGGGGAGTGAGCAGTTCTTC.

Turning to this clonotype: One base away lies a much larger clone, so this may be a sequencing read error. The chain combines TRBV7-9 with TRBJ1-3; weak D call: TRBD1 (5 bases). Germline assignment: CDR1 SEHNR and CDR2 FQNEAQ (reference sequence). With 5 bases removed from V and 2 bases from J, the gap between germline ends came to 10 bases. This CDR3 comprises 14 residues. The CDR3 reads CASSATVAGNTIYF. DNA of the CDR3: TGTGCCAGCAGCGCGACAGTGGCTGGAAACACCATATATTTT. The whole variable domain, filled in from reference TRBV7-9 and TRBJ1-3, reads DTGVSQNPRHKITKRGQNVTFRCDPISEHNRLYWYRQTLGQGPEFLTYFQNEAQLEKSRLLSDRFSAERPKGSFSTLEIQRTEQGDSAMYLCASSATVAGNTIYFGEGSWLTVV.

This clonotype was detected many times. In DNA form, the CDR3 reads TGCGCCAGCAGCTTGGGCAGGGGAGCGAACACTGAAGCTTTCTTT. Residues: CASSLGRGANTEAFF. The chain couples TRBV5-1 to TRBJ1-1; perhaps TRBD1 as D (6 bases). Germline assignment: CDR1 SGHRS and CDR2 YFSETQ. Trimming took 0 bases from V and 1 from J, leaving 10 bases between them. The CDR3 sequence is 15 residues long.

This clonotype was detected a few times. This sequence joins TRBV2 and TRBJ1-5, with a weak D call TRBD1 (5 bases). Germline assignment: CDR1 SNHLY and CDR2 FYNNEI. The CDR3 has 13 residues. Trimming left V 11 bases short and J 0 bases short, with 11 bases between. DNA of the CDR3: TGTGCCGGAAAACAGGATAGCAATCAGCCCCAGCATTTT. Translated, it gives CAGKQDSNQPQHF. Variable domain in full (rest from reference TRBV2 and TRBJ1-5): EPEVTQTPSHQVTQMGQEVILRCVPISNHLYFYWYRQILGQKVEFLVSFYNNEISEKSEIFDDQFSVERPDGSNFTLKIRSTKLEDSAMYFCAGKQDSNQPQHFGDGTRLSIL.

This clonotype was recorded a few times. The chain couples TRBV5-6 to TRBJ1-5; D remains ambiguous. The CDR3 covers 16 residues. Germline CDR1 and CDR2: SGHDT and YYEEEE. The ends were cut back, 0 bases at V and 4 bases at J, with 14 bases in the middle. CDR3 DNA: TGTGCCAGCAGCTTGGGTGGGCAGGTGGGGAATCAGCCCCAGCATTTT. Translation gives CASSLGGQVGNQPQHF.

CDR3 loop: CASSSGPRAFF. The CDR3 nucleotides are TGTGCCAGCAGCTCTGGGCCAAGGGCTTTCTTT. The gene calls are TRBV5-6 and TRBJ1-1; D unresolved. The CDR3 has 11 residues. CDR1 SGHDT and CDR2 YYEEEE come from the germline V gene. V shed 3 bases and J shed 11 bases, with 11 bases lying between them.

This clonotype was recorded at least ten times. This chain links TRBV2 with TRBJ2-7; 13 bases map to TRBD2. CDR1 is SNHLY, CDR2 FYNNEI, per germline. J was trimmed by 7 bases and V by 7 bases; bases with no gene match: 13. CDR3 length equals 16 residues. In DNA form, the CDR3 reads TGTGCCAGCATCCAAGGGGGACTAGCGGGGCTGGAGGAGCAGTACTTC. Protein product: CASIQGGLAGLEEQYF.

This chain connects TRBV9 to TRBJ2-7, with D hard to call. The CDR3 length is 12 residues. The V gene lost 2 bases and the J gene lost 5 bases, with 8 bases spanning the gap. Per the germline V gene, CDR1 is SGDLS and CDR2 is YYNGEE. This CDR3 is CASSVGADEQYF. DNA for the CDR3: TGTGCCAGCAGCGTGGGTGCCGACGAGCAGTACTTC.

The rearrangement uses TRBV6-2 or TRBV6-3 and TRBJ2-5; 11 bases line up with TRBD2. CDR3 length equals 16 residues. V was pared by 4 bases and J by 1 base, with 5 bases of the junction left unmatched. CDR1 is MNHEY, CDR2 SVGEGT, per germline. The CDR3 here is CASSWASGGSQETQYF. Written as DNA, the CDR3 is TGTGCCAGCAGTTGGGCTAGCGGGGGGAGCCAAGAGACCCAGTACTTC.

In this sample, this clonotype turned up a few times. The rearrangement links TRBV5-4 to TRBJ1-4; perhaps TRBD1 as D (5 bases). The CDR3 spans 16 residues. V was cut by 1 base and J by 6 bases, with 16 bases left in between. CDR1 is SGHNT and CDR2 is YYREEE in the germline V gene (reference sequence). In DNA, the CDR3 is TGTGCCAGCAGCTTGACCGTTGGGCAGGGCGATGAAAAACTGTTTTTT. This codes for CASSLTVGQGDEKLFF.

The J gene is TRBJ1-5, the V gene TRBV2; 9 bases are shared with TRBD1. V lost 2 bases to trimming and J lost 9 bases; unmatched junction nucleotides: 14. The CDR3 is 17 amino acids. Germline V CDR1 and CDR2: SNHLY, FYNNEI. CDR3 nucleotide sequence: TGTGCCAGCAGTGAATCGGTGGGACAGGGCCGGCGACTGCCCCAGCATTTT. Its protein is CASSESVGQGRRLPQHF.

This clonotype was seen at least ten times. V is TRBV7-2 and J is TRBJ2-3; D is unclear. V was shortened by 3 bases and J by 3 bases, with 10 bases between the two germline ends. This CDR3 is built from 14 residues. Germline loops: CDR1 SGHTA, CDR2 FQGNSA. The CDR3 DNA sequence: TGTGCCAGCAGCTTGTGGGCGGCAACAGATACGCAGTATTTT. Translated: CASSLWAATDTQYF.

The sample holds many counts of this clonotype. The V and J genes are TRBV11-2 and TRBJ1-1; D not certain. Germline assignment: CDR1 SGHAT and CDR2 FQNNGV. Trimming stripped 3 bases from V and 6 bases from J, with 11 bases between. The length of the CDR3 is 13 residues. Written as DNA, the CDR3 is TGTGCCAGCAGCTTCGGACTGCTGGCTGAAGCTTTCTTT. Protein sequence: CASSFGLLAEAFF.

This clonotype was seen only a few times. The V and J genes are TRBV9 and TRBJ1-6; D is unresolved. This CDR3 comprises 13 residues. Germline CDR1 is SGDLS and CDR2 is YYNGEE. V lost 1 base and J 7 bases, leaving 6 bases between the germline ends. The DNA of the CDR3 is TGTGCCAGCAGCGTATATAAAAATTCACCCCTCCACTTT. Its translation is CASSVYKNSPLHF.

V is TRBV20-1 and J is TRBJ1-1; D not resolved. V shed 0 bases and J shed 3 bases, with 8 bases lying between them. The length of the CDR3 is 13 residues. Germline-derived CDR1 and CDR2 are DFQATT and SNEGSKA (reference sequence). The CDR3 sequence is CSARDWSYTEAFF. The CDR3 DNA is TGCAGTGCTAGAGATTGGTCCTACACTGAAGCTTTCTTT.

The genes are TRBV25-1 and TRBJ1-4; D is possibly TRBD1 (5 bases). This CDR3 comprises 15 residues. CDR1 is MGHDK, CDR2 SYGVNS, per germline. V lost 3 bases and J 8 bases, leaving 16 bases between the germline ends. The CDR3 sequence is CASSDLGQGREKLFF. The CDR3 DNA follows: TGTGCCAGCAGTGACCTAGGTCAGGGAAGAGAAAAACTGTTTTTT.

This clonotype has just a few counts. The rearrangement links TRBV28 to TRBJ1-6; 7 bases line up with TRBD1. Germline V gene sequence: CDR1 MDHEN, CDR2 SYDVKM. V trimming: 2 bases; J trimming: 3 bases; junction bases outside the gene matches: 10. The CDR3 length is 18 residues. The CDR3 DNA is TGTGCCAGCAGTTTACCTTTTTACAGGGGTAACTATAATTCACCCCTCCACTTT. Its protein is CASSLPFYRGNYNSPLHF.